Following are 29 T cell receptor beta chains from one sample sequenced in a study of T cells of healthy individuals. In TCRdb, the 5' RACE reads were re-called with MiXCR into one record per CDR3 protein. Here the sample spans about 96,000 distinct CDR3 sequences, approximately 16% being singletons. The receptor set was obtained from a human donor in good health.

This clonotype was recorded a few times. The chain has TRBV6-2 or TRBV6-3 and TRBJ2-5, with D unresolved. Trimming pared 0 bases from V and 7 bases from J, leaving 12 bases between. Looked up from germline, CDR1 is MNHEY and CDR2 is SVGEGT. The CDR3 runs to 14 residues. CDR3 residues: CASSYSWTLVTQYF. CDR3 sequence (DNA): TGTGCCAGCAGTTACTCATGGACCCTGGTGACCCAGTACTTC.

This sequence joins TRBV20-1 and TRBJ1-1; D is unresolved. Germline V CDR1 and CDR2: DFQATT, SNEGSKA (reference sequence). CDR3 length equals 12 residues. Between the trimmed V and J ends, which lost 1 base and 7 bases, there was a span of 10 bases. This CDR3 reads CSARVPVNEAFF. DNA for the CDR3: TGCAGTGCTAGAGTCCCAGTCAATGAAGCTTTCTTT.

This clonotype was recorded many times. The chain couples TRBV15 to TRBJ1-1; D might be TRBD1 (6 bases). V lost 3 bases to trimming and J lost 6 bases, with 20 bases between them. The germline V gene encodes CDR1 LNHNV and CDR2 YYDKDF (reference sequence). This CDR3 spans 16 amino acids. DNA for the CDR3: TGTGCCACCAGCAGCTTTCCGGGACACTCGCTGGCTGAAGCTTTCTTT. Protein: CATSSFPGHSLAEAFF.

The chain recombines TRBV20-1 with TRBJ1-6, with D possibly being TRBD1 (6 bases). The CDR3 is 14 residues long. The V end was cut by 6 bases, the J end by 8 bases, with 17 bases between. Germline loops: CDR1 DFQATT, CDR2 SNEGSKA (reference sequence). This CDR3 reads CSALRGPGDSPLHF. The CDR3 nucleotides are TGCAGTGCGCTCAGGGGCCCTGGGGATTCACCCCTCCACTTT.

The J gene is TRBJ1-4, the V gene TRBV20-1; D is possibly TRBD1 (5 bases). The CDR3 sequence is 13 residues long. Trimming cost V 5 bases and J 7 bases, with 14 bases left between them. Germline assignment: CDR1 DFQATT and CDR2 SNEGSKA (reference sequence). The CDR3 region is CSAAEGMVEKLFF. The DNA of the CDR3 is TGCAGTGCTGCCGAGGGGATGGTTGAAAAACTGTTTTTT.

V usage is TRBV6-1 and J usage is TRBJ2-7; D tentatively reads TRBD1 or TRBD2 (5 bases each). The CDR3 has 14 residues. Trimming shortened V by 4 bases and J by 5 bases, and 15 bases separated the two germline ends. CDR1 MNHNS and CDR2 SASEGT come from the germline V gene. CDR3 amino acids: CASSAPGTADEQYF. The CDR3 DNA reads as TGTGCCAGCAGTGCTCCAGGGACGGCTGACGAGCAGTACTTC.

At least ten counts were recorded for this clonotype. The chain recombines TRBV5-1 with TRBJ2-1; perhaps TRBD2 as D (6 bases). Trimming removed 4 bases at V and 5 bases at J, with 19 bases between. The CDR3 runs 16 residues. Germline V gives CDR1 SGHRS, CDR2 YFSETQ. CDR3 loop: CASSPGILGRNNEQFF. In nucleotides, the CDR3 is TGCGCCAGCAGCCCCGGGATTTTAGGGAGGAACAATGAGCAGTTCTTC.

This clonotype was picked up a small number of times. The V and J genes are TRBV7-3 and TRBJ2-2, with 12 bases fitting TRBD2. The germline gives CDR1 SGHTA, CDR2 FQGTGA. Trimming removed 5 bases from V and 6 bases from J; junction bases left unmatched: 4. CDR3 length equals 15 residues. CDR3 sequence (DNA): TGTGCCAGCAGCGCGGGACTAGCGGGTGCCGGGGAGCTGTTTTTT. Protein product: CASSAGLAGAGELFF.

This clonotype came up a few times. The gene calls are TRBV6-2 or TRBV6-3 and TRBJ1-2; D is perhaps TRBD1 (5 bases). V shed 8 bases and J shed 0 bases, with 7 bases lying between them. The CDR3 is 12 residues long. Germline V lookup: CDR1 MNHEY, CDR2 SVGEGT. CDR3 sequence reads: CASGGPNYGYTF. In nucleotides, the CDR3 is TGTGCCAGCGGGGGACCTAACTATGGCTACACCTTC.

This rearrangement joins TRBV11-2 to TRBJ1-4; TRBD1 matches 8 bases. After removal of 2 bases from V and 10 bases from J, the junction contained 6 bases not matched to a gene. In germline, CDR1 is SGHAT, CDR2 FQNNGV. The CDR3 has 14 amino acids. This chain's CDR3 is CASSLTQGAVKLFF. The CDR3 DNA sequence: TGTGCCAGCAGCTTAACCCAGGGGGCAGTAAAACTGTTTTTT. The variable domain in full, completed from reference TRBV11-2 and TRBJ1-4, reads EAGVAQSPRYKIIEKRQSVAFWCNPISGHATLYWYQQILGQGPKLLIQFQNNGVVDDSQLPKDRFSAERLKGVDSTLKIQPAKLEDSAVYLCASSLTQGAVKLFFGSGTQLSVL.

This sequence joins TRBV7-2 and TRBJ2-7; D gene ambiguous. CDR1 and CDR2 from the germline V gene are SGHTA and FQGNSA. The CDR3 length is 14 residues. V was pared by 2 bases and J by 0 bases, with 8 bases between. The CDR3, as DNA: TGTGCCAGCAGCTTAAAACCGGCCTCCTACGAGCAGTACTTC. It is translated as CASSLKPASYEQYF.

This clonotype was recorded many times. The chain has TRBV18 and TRBJ2-6, with D tentatively TRBD1 (6 bases). From germline, CDR1 is KGHSH and CDR2 LQKENI. This CDR3 is 17 amino acids long. V gave up 4 bases and J gave up 0 bases, with 13 bases separating them. The CDR3 DNA reads TGTGCCAGCTCACACGACACACAGGGCTCTGGGGCCAACGTCCTGACTTTC. Its translation is CASSHDTQGSGANVLTF.

This clonotype was seen ten or more times. The chain is built from TRBV28 and TRBJ2-5, with a tentative D call TRBD1 (6 bases). CDR1 and CDR2 (germline): MDHEN, SYDVKM. Trimming took off 7 bases at V and 1 base at J, with 10 bases between the two ends. This CDR3 spans 13 amino acids. CDR3 sequence (DNA): TGTGCCAGCATGGGGGCAGGCCAAGAGACCCAGTACTTC. It codes for CASMGAGQETQYF.

This clonotype was seen a few times. V is TRBV7-3 and J is TRBJ2-2; TRBD2 agrees at 10 bases. Trimming at V came to 6 bases and at J to 1 base, leaving 2 bases not matched to a gene. The germline V gene encodes CDR1 SGHTA and CDR2 FQGTGA. CDR3 length equals 15 residues. DNA of the CDR3: TGTGCCAGCAGTTGGACTAGCGGGAACACCGGGGAGCTGTTTTTT. Protein: CASSWTSGNTGELFF.

The chain has TRBV5-1 and TRBJ2-1; D possibly corresponds to TRBD2 (6 bases). V lost 4 bases and J 3 bases, leaving 20 bases between the germline ends. Germline CDR1 is SGHRS and CDR2 is YFSETQ. The CDR3 is made up of 17 amino acids. This CDR3 reads CASSQTSGRSFYNEQFF. Written as DNA, the CDR3 is TGCGCCAGCAGCCAAACAAGCGGGCGATCGTTCTACAATGAGCAGTTCTTC.

This clonotype was observed many times. V gene TRBV6-2 or TRBV6-3 combines with J gene TRBJ2-1; D is unclear. The CDR3 is 14 amino acids. Germline V gene data show CDR1 as MNHEY and CDR2 as SVGEGT. V lost 1 base and J 7 bases, leaving 11 bases between the germline ends. The CDR3 protein is CASSYLGWGNEQFF. The CDR3 region has the DNA TGTGCCAGCAGTTACTTGGGGTGGGGAAATGAGCAGTTCTTC.

The chain is built from TRBV28 and TRBJ2-5; D remains ambiguous. Per the germline V gene, CDR1 is MDHEN and CDR2 is SYDVKM. With 3 bases removed from V and 2 bases from J, the gap between germline ends came to 7 bases. CDR3 length: 13 amino acids. The CDR3 sequence: CASSFLGQETQYF. The CDR3, as DNA: TGTGCCAGCAGTTTTCTGGGGCAAGAGACCCAGTACTTC.

This clonotype showed up just once. The chain carries TRBV6-5 and TRBJ2-3; D gene unclear. Per the germline V gene, CDR1 is MNHEY and CDR2 is SVGAGI. This CDR3 region has 15 residues. Trimming took 6 bases from V and 4 from J, leaving 17 bases between them. This CDR3 reads CASSRNSHGADTQYF. For the CDR3, the DNA is TGTGCCAGCAGCCGAAACTCCCATGGGGCAGATACGCAGTATTTT.

This rearrangement joins TRBV6-5 to TRBJ2-7; the match to TRBD2 covers 7 bases. CDR3 length: 16 residues. V trimming: 0 bases; J trimming: 7 bases; junction bases outside the gene matches: 12. Germline-derived CDR1 and CDR2 are MNHEY and SVGAGI. The DNA for the CDR3 is TGTGCCAGCAGTTACTCGGTCAGCGGGGCCTACCGAGAGCAGTACTTC. Translating gives CASSYSVSGAYREQYF.

The V and J genes are TRBV28 and TRBJ2-2, with D possibly called TRBD1 or TRBD2 (5 bases each). This CDR3 is 15 amino acids long. Germline V gives CDR1 MDHEN, CDR2 SYDVKM. Trimming shortened V by 6 bases and J by 6 bases, and 17 bases separated the two germline ends. The CDR3 reads CASRSGSSISGELFF. The CDR3 nucleotides read TGTGCCAGCAGATCAGGGTCTAGCATTTCCGGGGAGCTGTTTTTT.

The chain recombines TRBV6-5 with TRBJ2-3; D unclear. Deletions cut 2 bases from V and 1 base from J, with 4 bases between. The CDR3 has 13 amino acids. Germline CDR1 MNHEY, CDR2 SVGAGI. The CDR3 DNA reads as TGTGCCAGCAGTTACACTCGCACAGATACGCAGTATTTT. Amino acids: CASSYTRTDTQYF.

The chain employs TRBV6-6 and TRBJ2-3; 8 nucleotides line up with TRBD2. Losses at the gene ends were 8 bases for V and 4 bases for J; bases not matched to a gene: 8. Looked up from germline, CDR1 is MNHNY and CDR2 is SVGAGI (reference sequence). The CDR3 runs to 14 residues. CDR3 protein: CASGASGSPDTQYF. The DNA for the CDR3 is TGTGCCAGCGGGGCCAGCGGGAGCCCAGATACGCAGTATTTT.

V and J are TRBV5-1 and TRBJ2-4; D gene unclear. The CDR3 is 16 residues long. Deletions cut 3 bases from V and 1 base from J, with 14 bases between. Per germline, CDR1 SGHRS and CDR2 YFSETQ. CDR3 bases: TGCGCCAGCAGCTCCCCCGGCGCCGACGCCAAAAACATTCAGTACTTC. Its translation: CASSSPGADAKNIQYF.

V gene TRBV24-1 combines with J gene TRBJ1-2; TRBD1 matches 7 bases. The CDR3 extends over 13 amino acids. The V gene end was trimmed by 10 bases and the J gene end by 6 bases; junction bases not matched to a gene: 10. Germline V gene sequence: CDR1 KGHDR, CDR2 SFDVKD. The CDR3 region has the DNA TGTGCCACGGGGGACAGCCGGGTCCATGGCTACACCTTC. Amino acid sequence: CATGDSRVHGYTF.

This clonotype was recorded many times. This chain connects TRBV19 to TRBJ2-7; no reliable D call. V gave up 3 bases and J gave up 2 bases, with 8 bases separating them. CDR1 and CDR2 from the germline V gene are LNHDA and SQIVND (reference sequence). There are 13 residues in the CDR3. The CDR3 protein is CASSMTPAYEQYF. The CDR3 region has the DNA TGTGCCAGTAGTATGACACCAGCCTACGAGCAGTACTTC.

Many counts were recorded for this clonotype. The chain is built from TRBV29-1 and TRBJ2-1, with 9 bases matching TRBD1. Germline values: CDR1 SQVTM, CDR2 ANQGSEA. The CDR3 is 13 residues long. Trimming at V came to 4 bases and at J to 6 bases, leaving 4 bases not matched to a gene. The CDR3 DNA sequence: TGCAGCGTTGGCGGGACAGGGTTCAATGAGCAGTTCTTC. This codes for CSVGGTGFNEQFF.

J is TRBJ2-3 and V is TRBV4-3, with 7 bases identical to TRBD2. The CDR3 has 15 residues. V gave up 4 bases and J gave up 2 bases; unmatched junction bases: 6. CDR1 and CDR2 from the germline V gene are LGHNA and YSLEER. For the CDR3, the DNA is TGCGCCAGCAGCCCGGCCGCGGGAGCCACAGATACGCAGTATTTT. Its protein is CASSPAAGATDTQYF.

The CDR3: CAISDLGQNYGYTF. The CDR3 DNA reads as TGTGCCATCAGTGACCTGGGACAGAACTATGGCTACACCTTC. The gene calls are TRBV10-3 and TRBJ1-2; TRBD1 matches at 7 bases. V trimming: 3 bases; J trimming: 2 bases; junction bases outside the gene matches: 3. Germline CDR1 reads ENHRY; CDR2 reads SYGVKD. CDR3 length: 14 residues.

This clonotype showed up many times. The chain carries TRBV12-3 or TRBV12-4 and TRBJ1-4; no clear D gene. The germline V and J ends were trimmed by 2 bases and 0 bases, with 1 base remaining between them. The CDR3 spans 13 residues. The DNA of the CDR3 is TGTGCCAGCAGTTTATCAACTAATGAAAAACTGTTTTTT. Translated: CASSLSTNEKLFF.